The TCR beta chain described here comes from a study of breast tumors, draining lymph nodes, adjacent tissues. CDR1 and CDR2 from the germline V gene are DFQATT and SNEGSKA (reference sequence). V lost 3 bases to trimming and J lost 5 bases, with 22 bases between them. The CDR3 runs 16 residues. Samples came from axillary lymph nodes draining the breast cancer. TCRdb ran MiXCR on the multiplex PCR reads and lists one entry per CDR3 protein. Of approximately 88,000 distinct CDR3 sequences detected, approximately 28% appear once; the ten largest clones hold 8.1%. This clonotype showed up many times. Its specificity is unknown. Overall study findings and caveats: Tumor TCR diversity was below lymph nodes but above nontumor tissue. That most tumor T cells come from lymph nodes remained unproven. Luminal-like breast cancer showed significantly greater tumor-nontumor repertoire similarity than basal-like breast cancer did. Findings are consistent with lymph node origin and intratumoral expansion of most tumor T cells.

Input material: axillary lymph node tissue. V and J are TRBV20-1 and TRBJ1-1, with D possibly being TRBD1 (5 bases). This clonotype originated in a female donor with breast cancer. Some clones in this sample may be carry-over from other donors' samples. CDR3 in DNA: TGCAGTGCTAGTCTGGGGTCTGGACTCCGGGGGACTGAAGCTTTCTTT. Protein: CSASLGSGLRGTEAFF.